This is a list of T cell receptor beta chains from one sample in a study of vaccination and CD4 T cells after COVID-19. MiXCR was run by TCRdb on the PCR reads, yielding one entry per CDR3 protein. The sample yields over 13,000 distinct CDR3 sequences, around 21% seen once. These receptors are not linked to any known antigen. The source material was cultured CD4+ T cells from blood. The receptors were gathered from a human donor with COVID-19. Each CDR3 is given with its conserved first and last residue. A D gene is named only where the DNA matches it firmly. Clone size is shown for a subset of rows, as once, few, many or a class of expanded clone.

D: -; J: TRBJ2-7; V: TRBV20-1; size: -; CDR3: CSARYRGDYEQYF; DNA: TGCAGTGCTAGATACCGAGGGGACTACGAGCAGTACTTC
D: -; J: TRBJ1-3; V: TRBV14; size: -; CDR3: CASSQGRGASGNTIYF; DNA: TGTGCCAGCAGCCAAGGCCGAGGGGCGTCTGGAAACACCATATATTTT
D: -; J: TRBJ1-2; V: TRBV5-3; size: few; CDR3: CASSLAQGGAFLSSGYTF; DNA: TGTGCCAGCAGCTTGGCCCAAGGGGGGGCTTTCTTATCGAGTGGCTACACCTTC
D: -; J: TRBJ2-3; V: TRBV9; size: -; CDR3: CASSEGDSFTQYF; DNA: TGTGCCAGCAGCGAGGGAGACAGTTTTACGCAGTATTTT
D: -; J: TRBJ2-2; V: TRBV10-1; size: -; CDR3: CVSSDGRGPTGELFF; DNA: TGCGTCAGCAGTGACGGCAGGGGCCCCACCGGGGAGCTGTTTTTT
D: -; J: TRBJ2-3; V: TRBV24-1; size: few; CDR3: CATSGDTDTQYF; DNA: TGTGCCACCAGTGGTGACACAGATACGCAGTATTTT
D: -; J: TRBJ2-7; V: TRBV18; size: -; CDR3: CASSPAQDYEQYF; DNA: TGTGCCAGCTCCCCGGCTCAGGACTACGAGCAGTACTTC
D: -; J: TRBJ2-2; V: TRBV12-3/TRBV12-4; size: few; CDR3: CASSFASRNTGELFF; DNA: TGTGCCAGCAGTTTTGCTAGCAGAAACACCGGGGAGCTGTTTTTT
D: -; J: TRBJ1-3; V: TRBV6-1; size: few; CDR3: CASSERGNTIYF; DNA: TGTGCCAGCAGTGAAAGGGGAAACACCATATATTTT
D: TRBD2; J: TRBJ2-3; V: TRBV20-1; size: few; CDR3: CSASGLATDTQYF; DNA: TGCAGTGCTAGCGGACTAGCGACAGATACGCAGTATTTT
D: -; J: TRBJ1-1; V: TRBV20-1; size: -; CDR3: CSARSPGTWAFF; DNA: TGCAGTGCTAGATCCCCTGGGACGTGGGCTTTCTTT
D: -; J: TRBJ1-5; V: TRBV10-3; size: -; CDR3: CAISEQRQPQHF; DNA: TGTGCCATCAGTGAGCAGAGACAGCCCCAGCATTTT
D: -; J: TRBJ1-4; V: TRBV20-1; size: -; CDR3: CSARRGLEKLFF; DNA: TGCAGTGCTAGACGAGGACTCGAAAAACTGTTTTTT
D: -; J: TRBJ2-1; V: TRBV7-2; size: few; CDR3: CASSSQGETYNEQFF; DNA: TGTGCCAGCAGCTCGCAAGGGGAAACCTACAATGAGCAGTTCTTC